This TCR beta chain was observed in a study of T-cell memory formation after mild COVID-19. Study background: Across donors, TCR clusters were largely donor specific.

Constant-segment-primed 5'RACE gave TCR alpha and TCR beta cDNA libraries with sample barcodes and UMIs. TCRdb analysed the 5' RACE reads with MiXCR anew, one entry per CDR3 protein. Altogether fewer than 550,000 distinct CDR3 sequences are present, 15% to 25% being singletons, with the ten largest covering more than 8%. Regarding the study as a whole: Mainly in CM and EM were contracting CD4+ clones; CD8+ were in EMRA. The authors left the SARS-CoV-2 specificity of second-wave clones peaking on day 37 unconfirmed.

J gave up 9 bases and V 6 bases, and 14 bases lay outside the gene matches. Germline CDR1 is SQVTM and CDR2 is ANQGSEA. The CDR3 is made up of 15 amino acids. In regard to this clonotype: As yet, its antigen is unknown.

The sample consisted of PBMCs or a T cell subset sorted from them (not recorded which). The chain links TRBV29-1 to TRBJ2-1; 10 bases match TRBD2. This TCR derives from an adult woman who had mild COVID-19 (a few samples of this study predate the infection). Cell type and time point are not known. The CDR3 sequence: CSVSRGLAVDGEQFF. The DNA for the CDR3 is TGCAGCGTGAGTAGAGGACTAGCGGTAGATGGTGAGCAGTTCTTC.